The next 14 T cell receptor beta chains were all read from a single sample in a study of T cells in Graves' hyperthyroidism and ophthalmopathy. TCR beta CDR3 regions were amplified from RNA. With the HTBI primer set, the TCR CDR3 went through a first round of RT-PCR. TCRdb ran MiXCR on the multiplex PCR reads and lists one entry per CDR3 protein. The data contain 600,000 to 650,000 distinct CDR3 sequences, around 15% of them singletons. The source material was blood. The source of these receptors is a woman aged 25-40 years with Graves' hyperthyroidism.

V is TRBV30 and J is TRBJ1-6, with D uncertain. This CDR3 contains 16 residues. Trimming removed 2 bases at V and 0 bases at J, with 11 bases between. CDR1 and CDR2 from the germline V gene are GTSNPN and SVGIG (reference sequence). DNA of the CDR3: TGTGCCTGGAGTAATGGCGGGATCTCCTATAATTCACCCCTCCACTTT. Translation: CAWSNGGISYNSPLHF.

This clonotype was seen once. V is TRBV19 and J is TRBJ2-2, with TRBD2 matching over 12 bases. Germline V gene lookup returns CDR1 LNHDA and CDR2 SQIVND (reference sequence). This CDR3 is built from 16 residues. With 7 bases clipped from V and 5 bases from J, the junction kept 8 bases outside the gene matches. As DNA, the CDR3 is TGTGCCAGTACAAGACGACTAGCGGGAGTTACCGGGGAGCTGTTTTTT. This codes for CASTRRLAGVTGELFF.

This clonotype showed up many times. The chain couples TRBV5-1 to TRBJ2-3, with 8 positions matching TRBD2. J was trimmed by 2 bases and V by 0 bases; bases with no gene match: 2. The CDR3 length is 15 residues. The germline CDR1 and CDR2 sequences are SGHRS and YFSETQ. The CDR3 nucleotides are TGCGCCAGCAGCTTGGATAGCGGGGCCACAGATACGCAGTATTTT. This encodes CASSLDSGATDTQYF.

The sample holds many counts of this clonotype. This sequence joins TRBV11-2 and TRBJ2-7; D is perhaps TRBD2 (5 bases). V was shortened by 0 bases and J by 5 bases, with 14 bases between the two germline ends. Per germline, CDR1 SGHAT and CDR2 FQNNGV. The CDR3 sequence is 15 residues long. The CDR3 loop is CASSLESGLAHEQYF. For the CDR3, the DNA is TGTGCCAGCAGCTTAGAATCAGGTCTAGCCCACGAGCAGTACTTC.

This clonotype was observed many times. CDR3 bases: TGCGCCAGCAGCTCCTGGGGGAGGACTAGCACAGATACGCAGTATTTT. Amino acid sequence: CASSSWGRTSTDTQYF. This chain connects TRBV5-1 to TRBJ2-3; D is perhaps TRBD2 (6 bases). In germline, CDR1 is SGHRS, CDR2 YFSETQ. This CDR3 contains 16 residues. V gave up 3 bases and J gave up 0 bases, with 14 bases separating them.

CDR3 DNA sequence: TGTGCCAGCAGTTACTCTTTTCAGCCCCAGCATTTT. This sequence encodes CASSYSFQPQHF. This chain links TRBV6-6 with TRBJ1-5, with D unclear. The CDR3 extends over 12 amino acids. The germline V gene has CDR1 MNHNY and CDR2 SVGAGI (reference sequence). V lost 0 bases to trimming and J lost 6 bases, with 3 bases between them.

This clonotype was found many times. The chain uses TRBV7-2 and TRBJ2-1; tentatively, D is TRBD1 or TRBD2 (5 bases each). The ends were cut back, 5 bases at V and 9 bases at J, with 17 bases in the middle. The CDR3 covers 14 residues. Germline CDR1 SGHTA, CDR2 FQGNSA. The DNA of the CDR3 is TGTGCCAGCAGCCGCGGCCAGGGAGAGGGTGAGCAGTTCTTC. Translated, it gives CASSRGQGEGEQFF.

This clonotype was picked up a small number of times. The J gene is TRBJ2-2, the V gene TRBV7-9; the match to TRBD1 covers 10 bases. In germline, CDR1 is SEHNR, CDR2 FQNEAQ (reference sequence). With V trimmed by 2 bases and J by 3 bases, 9 bases remained unmatched. The CDR3 has 18 amino acids. DNA of the CDR3: TGTGCCAGCAGCTTATCGGTTCTTGGGACAGGGGACACCGGGGAGCTGTTTTTT. Its protein product is CASSLSVLGTGDTGELFF.

The J gene is TRBJ2-5, the V gene TRBV5-1; TRBD1 aligns across 12 bases. Germline assignment: CDR1 SGHRS and CDR2 YFSETQ. CDR3 length: 20 residues. The V and J ends lost 4 bases and 5 bases, in that order; junction bases with no gene match: 21. The CDR3 sequence: CASSGPGQGAQSGYGETQYF. CDR3 nucleotide sequence: TGCGCCAGCAGCGGTCCGGGACAGGGGGCGCAAAGCGGTTACGGCGAGACCCAGTACTTC.

In this sample, this clonotype turned up a few times. The genes are TRBV11-3 and TRBJ2-3; 16 bases are shared with TRBD2. Trimming took 2 bases from V and 1 from J; bases not matched to a gene: 9. Germline V gives CDR1 SGHNT, CDR2 YENEEA. CDR3 length equals 20 residues. The CDR3 spells CASSLPLGTSGRAGTDTQYF. CDR3 sequence (DNA): TGTGCCAGCAGCTTACCCCTTGGGACTAGCGGGAGGGCCGGCACAGATACGCAGTATTTT. Using reference TRBV11-3 and TRBJ2-3 for the parts outside the CDR3, the full variable domain is EAGVVQSPRYKIIEKKQPVAFWCNPISGHNTLYWYLQNLGQGPELLIRYENEEAVDDSQLPKDRFSAERLKGVDSTLKIQPAELGDSAVYLCASSLPLGTSGRAGTDTQYFGPGTRLTVL.

This clonotype was observed a handful of times. This chain connects TRBV7-9 to TRBJ2-7; 7 positions agree with TRBD2. This CDR3 comprises 18 residues. Unmatched junction bases numbered 15, after V lost 1 base and J lost 3 bases. Germline CDR1 is SEHNR and CDR2 is FQNEAQ (reference sequence). The CDR3 region has the DNA TGTGCCAGCAGCTTAGTACGGTATTCGTTGCGGGAGAACTACGAGCAGTACTTC. Residues: CASSLVRYSLRENYEQYF.

There are a few counts of this clonotype. The rearrangement links TRBV27 to TRBJ2-5; D perhaps matches TRBD1 (5 bases). Germline V CDR1 and CDR2: MNHEY, SMNVEV (reference sequence). The CDR3 spans 13 residues. Trimming stripped 4 bases from V and 6 bases from J, with 12 bases between. CDR3 sequence reads: CASSSPQGKTQYF. The CDR3 DNA follows: TGTGCCAGCAGTTCGCCCCAGGGCAAGACCCAGTACTTC.

This clonotype was seen ten or more times. The chain recombines TRBV10-3 with TRBJ2-7; 14 nucleotides match TRBD2. Germline assignment: CDR1 ENHRY and CDR2 SYGVKD. The CDR3 runs 16 residues. After removal of 5 bases from V and 4 bases from J, the junction contained 7 bases not matched to a gene. CDR3 coding DNA: TGTGCCATCAGTTCCGCCCGGACTAGCGGGAGGTACGAGCAGTACTTC. This translates into CAISSARTSGRYEQYF.

In its sample, this clonotype was seen many times. V usage is TRBV6-1 and J usage is TRBJ2-5; 10 bases agree with TRBD1. With 6 bases clipped from V and 2 bases from J, the junction kept 3 bases outside the gene matches. This CDR3 region has 14 residues. The V gene's germline CDR1 is MNHNS and CDR2 SASEGT. CDR3 coding DNA: TGTGCCAGCAGGAGGACAGGGGGGCAAGAGACCCAGTACTTC. It codes for CASRRTGGQETQYF.